This note documents a single TCR beta chain sequence. Its cognate antigen is unknown. These data belong to a study of T-cell memory formation after mild COVID-19. Overall study context: Clusters were largely donor specific. Study findings and constraints: Among contracting clones, CD4+ were mainly CM/EM and CD8+ enriched in EMRA. A subset of responding clones appeared in pre-infection memory, suggesting cross-reactive memory joined.

V lost 1 base to trimming and J lost 4 bases, with 23 bases between them. The CDR3 has 18 amino acids. Germline CDR1 reads SGHVS; CDR2 reads FQNEAQ. With constant-segment primers, 5'RACE yielded cDNA libraries of TCR alpha and TCR beta that carried sample barcodes and UMIs. TCRdb reprocessed the 5' RACE reads via MiXCR and lists one record per CDR3 protein. The sample includes about 270,000 distinct CDR3 sequences, 15% of them seen just once. The receptor comes from an adult woman who had mild COVID-19 (a few samples of this study predate the infection). Cell type and time point are not known. The V call is TRBV7-8, the J call TRBJ2-7; either TRBD1 or TRBD2 may fit D (5 bases each). Input material: PBMCs or a T cell subset sorted from them (not recorded which). The CDR3 sequence is CASSLERRSRVVAYEQYF. For the CDR3, the DNA is TGTGCCAGCAGCTTAGAGCGGCGGTCCAGGGTCGTGGCTTACGAGCAGTACTTC.